Below, 3 T cell receptor beta chains from the same sample are listed, as sequenced in a study of T cells after somatic rescue of genetic block. Produced via immunoSEQ multiplex PCR; TCRdb's table is partial and in-frame only. This table has around 57,000 clones, approximately 96% appearing once. Sequences were obtained from peripheral blood mononuclear cells (PBMCs). All receptors derive from a child younger than two.

This CDR3 reads CATSRASHRVEKLFF. The CDR3 region has the DNA TGTGCCACCAGCAGAGCTAGTCACAGGGTCGAAAAACTGTTTTTT. The chain employs TRBV15 and TRBJ1-4; possible D gene TRBD1, 6 bases. Germline assignment: CDR1 LNHNV and CDR2 YYDKDF (reference sequence). V lost 1 base and J lost 8, with 14 bases in between. The CDR3 spans 15 residues.

CDR3 amino acids: CASSFRSVGLATGANVLTF. Written as DNA, the CDR3 is TGTGCCAGCAGCTTCCGGAGTGTGGGACTAGCGACGGGGGCCAACGTCCTGACTTTC. The chain employs TRBV7-2 and TRBJ2-6, with 10 bases aligning to TRBD2. CDR1 is SGHTA and CDR2 is FQGNSA in the germline V gene. J was trimmed by 4 bases and V by 3 bases; bases with no gene match: 12. CDR3 length: 19 amino acids.

The count of this clone is one. The genes are TRBV6-4 and TRBJ2-3; D possibly uses TRBD1 or TRBD2 (7 bases each). This CDR3 comprises 15 residues. Germline loops: CDR1 MRHNA, CDR2 SNTAGT. V shed 5 bases and J shed 1 base, with 13 bases lying between them. The CDR3 spells CASSLQGRGTDTQYF. CDR3 DNA sequence: TGTGCCAGCAGTCTACAGGGGAGGGGCACAGATACGCAGTATTTT.